This T cell receptor (beta chain) was sequenced during a study of Graves' ophthalmopathy and Graves' hyperthyroidism. This CDR3 has 15 residues. CDR1 is SGHDN, CDR2 FVKESK, per germline. V was pared by 3 bases and J by 2 bases, with 3 bases of the junction left unmatched. The TCR beta CDR3 regions underwent amplification from RNA transcripts. RT-PCR with HTBI primers came first, then second-round multiplex PCR. TCRdb reanalysed the multiplex PCR reads using MiXCR and keeps one entry per CDR3 protein. The sample holds more than 550,000 distinct CDR3 sequences, about 41% seen once. This sequence originates from an adult man with Graves' ophthalmopathy. This chain joins TRBV14 and TRBJ1-2; 10 nucleotides align to TRBD1. Source material: peripheral blood. The CDR3: CASSQGQGSNYGYTF. CDR3 sequence (DNA): TGTGCCAGCAGCCAGGGACAGGGGTCCAACTATGGCTACACCTTC.